This is a list of T cell receptor beta chains from one sample in a study of T cell repertoires in cytomegalovirus infection. TCRdb re-derived calls from the reads in MiXCR, one entry per CDR3 protein. The sample has around 630,000 distinct CDR3 sequences, 20% to 25% seen once; the top ten hold less than 9.5%. Sample: CD8+ T cells from PBMCs. These receptors all stem from a human donor in good health (CMV status not recorded). Some clones in this sample may be carry-over from other donors' samples. Both conserved end residues are part of each CDR3. The D gene is left open where the match is weak. The listing skips clone size in some rows; elsewhere it reads once, few, many or a size class.

>TRBV7-9|few|TRBJ2-3|TRBD2
CASSSTSWVDTQYF
TGTGCCAGCAGTTCGACTAGCTGGGTAGATACGCAGTATTTT
>TRBV6-2/TRBV6-3|few|TRBJ1-5|NA
CASERGGRKAINQPQHF
TGTGCCAGCGAAAGGGGGGGGCGGAAGGCCATAAATCAGCCCCAGCATTTT
>TRBV7-6|few|TRBJ2-6|NA
CASSFGPLGGANVLTF
TGTGCCAGCAGCTTCGGGCCTCTGGGGGGGGCCAACGTCCTGACTTTC
>TRBV25-1|NA|TRBJ1-1|TRBD1
CASSETGAAFF
TGTGCCAGCAGTGAGACAGGGGCAGCTTTCTTT
>TRBV7-8|many|TRBJ2-3|TRBD2
CASDYSGGATDTQYF
TGTGCCAGCGACTATAGCGGGGGGGCCACAGATACGCAGTATTTT
>TRBV15|NA|TRBJ2-5|TRBD1
CATSVDRGQETQYF
TGTGCCACCAGCGTGGACAGGGGGCAAGAGACCCAGTACTTC
>TRBV27|NA|TRBJ1-6|NA
CASSFLLGENSPLHF
TGTGCCAGCAGTTTTTTACTTGGGGAAAATTCACCCCTCCACTTT
>TRBV20-1|NA|TRBJ2-7|TRBD1
CSARSKSGTGLEQYF
TGCAGTGCTAGATCCAAGTCCGGGACAGGTCTCGAGCAGTACTTC
>TRBV7-9|many|TRBJ1-5|TRBD1
CASSQGQLQPQHF
TGTGCCAGCAGCCAGGGACAGCTTCAGCCCCAGCATTTT
>TRBV25-1|NA|TRBJ2-2|TRBD2
CASSDLAGGARELFF
TGTGCCAGCAGTGATTTAGCGGGTGGTGCCAGGGAGCTGTTTTTT
>TRBV7-9|many|TRBJ2-7|NA
CASSPGRGPGEQYF
TGTGCCAGCAGCCCCGGACGGGGTCCGGGCGAGCAGTACTTC
>TRBV2|NA|TRBJ1-1|NA
CASSEMVRGTEAFF
TGTGCCAGCAGTGAGATGGTCAGGGGCACTGAAGCTTTCTTT
>TRBV19|NA|TRBJ1-1|NA
CASSPTRRGTNTEAFF
TGTGCCAGTAGCCCGACTCGAAGGGGAACCAACACTGAAGCTTTCTTT
>TRBV28|NA|TRBJ1-2|NA
CASRGGGGYTF
TGTGCCAGCAGAGGCGGGGGGGGCTACACCTTC
>TRBV7-3|many|TRBJ2-3|TRBD2
CASSLKAGGPSTDTQYF
TGTGCCAGCAGCTTAAAGGCGGGGGGCCCTAGCACAGATACGCAGTATTTT